This TCR beta chain derives from a study of T-cell reconstitution after alpha-beta-depleted transplantation in children. Regarding the study as a whole: It was surviving recipient T cells and thymic progenitors that gave some patients high TCRbeta diversity at day 60.

This CDR3 contains 14 residues. CDR1 and CDR2 from the germline V gene are SGHDT and YYEEEE. Deletions cut 4 bases from V and 2 bases from J, with 11 bases between. Remarks on this clonotype: The target antigen is unknown.

Unique molecular identifiers tagged the TCRbeta library. TCRdb re-analysed the PCR reads in MiXCR, keeping a single row per CDR3 protein. The profile shows just over 950,000 distinct CDR3 sequences, about 29% of them singletons. This material consisted of PBMCs, mostly from graft donor cells, taken 360 days after TCRalphabeta/CD19-depleted stem cell transplant. The sequence was obtained from a boy under two years old who had a stem cell transplant for SCID, so the T cells may come from the graft donor. The chain is built from TRBV5-6 and TRBJ2-3; D may be TRBD2 (5 bases). Written as DNA, the CDR3 is TGTGCCAGCAGCCGGGATGCCTACACAGATACGCAGTATTTT. Residues: CASSRDAYTDTQYF.